This T cell receptor beta chain was retrieved from a study of T cells in Graves' hyperthyroidism and ophthalmopathy. The overall study: Peripheral blood was acquired at first diagnosis, ahead of any therapy whatsoever.

For this clonotype: Antigen specificity is unknown.

What was amplified from RNA transcripts were TCR beta CDR3 regions. With the HTBI primer set, the TCR CDR3 went through a first round of RT-PCR. Using its own MiXCR run on the multiplex PCR reads, TCRdb lists one record per CDR3 protein. The sample lists 330,000 or so distinct CDR3 sequences, roughly 19% occurring once. Trimming removed 3 bases from V and 2 bases from J, with 16 bases in between. This CDR3 region has 16 residues. Germline V lookup: CDR1 SGHNT, CDR2 YYREEE (reference sequence). Study results and caveats: Most thyroid clonotypes expanded above 0.001 appeared in blood too.

This TCR derives from a man between 50 and 59 years old with Graves' ophthalmopathy. The sample taken for sequencing was blood. This sequence joins TRBV5-4 and TRBJ2-3; D is ambiguous. The CDR3 loop is CASSWNQGGPTDTQYF. The CDR3, as DNA: TGTGCCAGCAGCTGGAATCAAGGCGGCCCCACAGATACGCAGTATTTT.